Each of the 27 T cell receptor beta chains below was sequenced from the same sample in a study of blood T cells in healthy people across ages. The second PCR ran about 6 to 12 cycles with a sample-barcoded 5' primer and J-beta primers. TCRdb reprocessed the 5' RACE reads via MiXCR and lists one record per CDR3 protein. The sample holds about 1.6 million distinct CDR3 sequences, about 32% seen once. Sequencing used blood. The receptors come from a woman in her twenties or thirties in good health.

The chain carries TRBV4-2 and TRBJ2-5; 7 bases fit TRBD2. The CDR3 covers 16 residues. V trimming: 4 bases; J trimming: 7 bases; junction bases outside the gene matches: 15. Germline assignment: CDR1 LGHNA and CDR2 YNFKEQ. This CDR3 reads CASSPRLAATHGTQYF. CDR3 in DNA: TGTGCCAGCAGCCCCAGGCTAGCGGCAACGCACGGGACCCAGTACTTC.

As concerns this clonotype: One end of the junction fails to match germline, which may point to a read error. The genes are TRBV28 and TRBJ2-1; tentatively, D is TRBD1 or TRBD2 (5 bases each). CDR1 MDHEN and CDR2 SYDVKM come from the germline V gene. CDR3 size: 14 residues. The CDR3 loop is CATSRDHPTGEQFF. CDR3 coding DNA: TGTGCCACCAGTAGGGACCATCCTACAGGTGAGCAGTTCTTC.

The V and J genes are TRBV6-5 and TRBJ1-2, with a weak D call TRBD1 (5 bases). V was shortened by 2 bases and J by 4 bases, with 17 bases between the two germline ends. Germline V gene sequence: CDR1 MNHEY, CDR2 SVGAGI. The CDR3 totals 16 residues. CDR3 DNA sequence: TGTGCCAGCAGTTACAGTATCACAACAGGCTCCTATGGCTACACCTTC. Its protein product is CASSYSITTGSYGYTF.

This clonotype was picked up a small number of times. This rearrangement joins TRBV10-2 to TRBJ2-5, with 9 bases aligning to TRBD2. The CDR3 totals 15 residues. The germline V gene encodes CDR1 WSHSY and CDR2 SAAADI. After removal of 4 bases from V and 3 bases from J, the junction contained 6 bases not matched to a gene. In nucleotides, the CDR3 is TGCGCCAGCAGTGCCCTAGCGGGGACCGAAGAGACCCAGTACTTC. Protein sequence: CASSALAGTEETQYF.

This clonotype was counted only a few times. The chain is built from TRBV20-1 and TRBJ2-1; 7 bases are shared with TRBD2. Near its end, the DNA agrees better with TRBJ2-7, so the J call may be wrong. This CDR3 is built from 18 residues. Germline V gene data show CDR1 as DFQATT and CDR2 as SNEGSKA (reference sequence). CDR3 residues: CSARDIPASGLYYNEQYF. In nucleotides, the CDR3 is TGCAGTGCTAGAGATATTCCGGCTAGCGGCCTCTACTACAATGAGCAGTACTTC.

This clonotype was seen at least ten times. The V call is TRBV5-1, the J call TRBJ2-7; no clear D gene. Germline V CDR1 and CDR2: SGHRS, YFSETQ. The ends were cut back, 0 bases at V and 5 bases at J, with 9 bases in the middle. The CDR3 length is 13 residues. The CDR3: CASSLEGVHEQYF. The CDR3 region has the DNA TGCGCCAGCAGCTTGGAGGGCGTGCACGAGCAGTACTTC. The full variable domain, in which reference TRBV5-1 and TRBJ2-7 provide the parts outside the CDR3, is KAGVTQTPRYLIKTRGQQVTLSCSPISGHRSVSWYQQTPGQGLQFLFEYFSETQRNKGNFPGRFSGRQFSNSRSEMNVSTLELGDSALYLCASSLEGVHEQYFGPGTRLTVT.

This clonotype was counted a few times. The chain carries TRBV7-3 and TRBJ1-6; no clear D. The CDR3 sequence is 13 residues long. CDR1 SGHTA and CDR2 FQGTGA come from the germline V gene. Trimming took 5 bases from V and 1 from J, leaving 3 bases between them. The CDR3 region has the DNA TGTGCCAGCAGCCGTTCCTATAATTCACCCCTCCACTTT. Protein product: CASSRSYNSPLHF.

This clonotype was seen repeatedly, ten times or more. V usage is TRBV5-1 and J usage is TRBJ2-5; 7 nucleotides match TRBD2. Trimming cost V 0 bases and J 5 bases; bases outside gene matches: 4. This CDR3 has 14 residues. Germline lookup yields CDR1 SGHRS and CDR2 YFSETQ. CDR3 nucleotide sequence: TGCGCCAGCAGCTTGGGGCGGGAGTCCGAGACCCAGTACTTC. As protein: CASSLGRESETQYF.

This clonotype was counted many times. The chain links TRBV7-2 to TRBJ2-3; no clear D gene. This CDR3 is 15 amino acids long. V was pared by 5 bases and J by 0 bases, with 12 bases between. The germline V gene encodes CDR1 SGHTA and CDR2 FQGNSA. In DNA form, the CDR3 reads TGTGCCAGCAGCCGCAAGTCCTCAAGCACAGATACGCAGTATTTT. Translated: CASSRKSSSTDTQYF.

The chain employs TRBV3-1 and TRBJ2-3, with 7 bases identical to TRBD2. J lost 1 base, V lost 3 bases, and 4 bases had no gene match. The CDR3 runs 15 residues. Germline-derived CDR1 and CDR2 are LGHDT and YNNKEL (reference sequence). The CDR3 bases are TGTGCCAGCAGCCAGAGCGGGGTCGGCACAGATACGCAGTATTTT. It encodes CASSQSGVGTDTQYF.

This clonotype was seen ten or more times. The chain is built from TRBV10-3 and TRBJ2-3, with 13 nucleotides matching TRBD2. The V gene end was trimmed by 6 bases and the J gene end by 3 bases; junction bases not matched to a gene: 6. Germline V gene lookup returns CDR1 ENHRY and CDR2 SYGVKD. This CDR3 is built from 16 residues. CDR3 sequence reads: CAISETSGRSTDTQYF. The CDR3 nucleotides are TGTGCCATCAGCGAGACTAGCGGGAGGAGTACAGATACGCAGTATTTT.

The rearrangement uses TRBV12-3 or TRBV12-4 and TRBJ2-1; 9 bases match TRBD1. This CDR3 has 15 residues. V shed 6 bases and J 8 bases; nucleotides not matched to a gene: 11. For the CDR3, the DNA is TGTGCCAGCAGATCTGGACAGGGGTTTATCGATGAGCAGTTCTTC. Encoded protein: CASRSGQGFIDEQFF.

In this sample, this clonotype turned up a few times. This rearrangement joins TRBV6-2 or TRBV6-3 to TRBJ2-3; D might be TRBD1 (5 bases). From germline, CDR1 is MNHEY and CDR2 SVGEGT. The CDR3 loop spans 13 amino acids. Trimming pared 7 bases from V and 2 bases from J, leaving 10 bases between. The CDR3 reads CASTNRITDTQYF. The CDR3 DNA reads as TGTGCCAGCACAAACAGGATCACAGATACGCAGTATTTT.

The chain is built from TRBV12-3 or TRBV12-4 and TRBJ2-7; D possibly corresponds to TRBD1 (6 bases). Trimming left V 10 bases short and J 2 bases short, with 9 bases between. This CDR3 is built from 11 residues. The CDR3 bases are TGTGCCACCAGGGGTACCTACGAGCAGTACTTC. This sequence encodes CATRGTYEQYF.

The chain recombines TRBV10-3 with TRBJ1-2, with 7 positions matching TRBD1. Germline loops: CDR1 ENHRY, CDR2 SYGVKD. The CDR3 extends over 12 amino acids. V shed 10 bases and J 3 bases; nucleotides not matched to a gene: 5. CDR3 bases: TGTGCCACCAGCACAGGGGACTATGGCTACACCTTC. Amino acids: CATSTGDYGYTF.

The chain carries TRBV7-9 and TRBJ2-3, with D hard to call. Germline V gene lookup returns CDR1 SEHNR and CDR2 FQNEAQ (reference sequence). The length of the CDR3 is 14 residues. Trimming shortened V by 4 bases and J by 6 bases, and 14 bases separated the two germline ends. The CDR3 sequence is CASSSRQWWDTQYF. The CDR3 DNA sequence: TGTGCCAGCAGCTCTAGACAATGGTGGGATACGCAGTATTTT.

The chain links TRBV20-1 to TRBJ1-2; the D gene is possibly TRBD1 (6 bases). The V end was cut by 0 bases, the J end by 4 bases, with 15 bases between. Per the germline V gene, CDR1 is DFQATT and CDR2 is SNEGSKA (reference sequence). The CDR3 runs to 15 residues. The CDR3 is CSARDWDNHVYGYTF. In nucleotides, the CDR3 is TGCAGTGCTAGAGATTGGGACAATCATGTCTATGGCTACACCTTC.

This clonotype was seen at least ten times. The rearrangement joins TRBV10-3 to TRBJ2-7, with D possibly matching TRBD2 (5 bases). Trimming cost V 2 bases and J 5 bases, with 10 bases left between them. CDR1 ENHRY and CDR2 SYGVKD come from the germline V gene. The CDR3 extends over 13 amino acids. The CDR3: CAISEGGRDEQYF. The DNA for the CDR3 is TGTGCCATCAGTGAGGGAGGCCGGGACGAGCAGTACTTC.

This clonotype was observed once. The V and J genes are TRBV4-1 and TRBJ2-4, with D uncertain. CDR3 length: 14 amino acids. Germline values: CDR1 MGHRA, CDR2 YSYEKL. Between the trimmed V and J ends, which lost 4 bases and 2 bases, there was a span of 9 bases. CDR3 DNA: TGCGCCAGCAGCCCGTCCAGGACCAAAAACATTCAGTACTTC. Encoded protein: CASSPSRTKNIQYF.

CDR3 region: CASSLDKAWFRFNYGYTF. The CDR3 bases are TGTGCCAGCAGCTTAGATAAGGCATGGTTCAGGTTTAACTATGGCTACACCTTC. V gene TRBV7-2 combines with J gene TRBJ1-2; D uncertain. Germline V lookup: CDR1 SGHTA, CDR2 FQGNSA. V was pared by 1 base and J by 1 base, with 19 bases between. The CDR3 consists of 18 residues.

In regard to this clonotype: One end of the junction is discordant with germline, which a read error may explain. The rearrangement joins TRBV12-3 or TRBV12-4 to TRBJ1-4; a weak D match, TRBD1 (5 bases). This CDR3 is built from 13 residues. The CDR3 spells CANSRQINEKLFF. The CDR3, as DNA: TGTGCCAACAGTAGACAGATTAATGAAAAACTGTTTTTT.

This clonotype appeared a few times. V gene TRBV24-1 combines with J gene TRBJ2-3; TRBD2 agrees at 9 bases. The junction had 4 bases not matched to a gene; V was cut back by 6 bases and J by 1 base. The germline CDR1 and CDR2 sequences are KGHDR and SFDVKD. The CDR3 runs 15 residues. CDR3: CATSPIAGGTDTQYF. The DNA for the CDR3 is TGTGCCACCAGTCCAATAGCGGGAGGCACAGATACGCAGTATTTT.

This clonotype showed up just a few times. The chain recombines TRBV6-5 with TRBJ2-4; D is undetermined. V lost 7 bases and J 0 bases, leaving 7 bases between the germline ends. Per the germline V gene, CDR1 is MNHEY and CDR2 is SVGAGI. The length of the CDR3 is 13 residues. CDR3 protein: CASKLLAKNIQYF. The CDR3 nucleotides are TGTGCCAGCAAATTACTAGCCAAAAACATTCAGTACTTC.

This clonotype was seen only a few times. The J gene is TRBJ1-6, the V gene TRBV10-3; 7 nucleotides match TRBD1. V gave up 7 bases and J gave up 6 bases; unmatched junction bases: 9. Germline CDR1 ENHRY, CDR2 SYGVKD. This CDR3 has 15 amino acids. CDR3 DNA sequence: TGTGCCATCAAAGGTGGGGGACAGCTTAATTCACCCCTCCACTTT. Its protein product is CAIKGGGQLNSPLHF.

The V gene is TRBV5-1, the J gene TRBJ2-1, with 8 bases aligning to TRBD2. The CDR3 covers 16 residues. Losses at the gene ends were 0 bases for V and 8 bases for J; bases not matched to a gene: 10. The germline V gene encodes CDR1 SGHRS and CDR2 YFSETQ. CDR3 nucleotide sequence: TGCGCCAGCAGCTTGGACGGGACCGGGGGGGTCGATGAGCAGTTCTTC. As protein: CASSLDGTGGVDEQFF.

The CDR3 DNA sequence: TGTGCCAGCAGTTACACCCCGACAGGGAGTGGTGAAAAACTGTTTTTT. It yields the protein CASSYTPTGSGEKLFF. The chain combines TRBV6-6 with TRBJ1-4; 7 nucleotides agree with TRBD1. The CDR3 has 16 amino acids. In germline, CDR1 is MNHNY, CDR2 SVGAGI (reference sequence). V trimming: 2 bases; J trimming: 7 bases; junction bases outside the gene matches: 10.

In regard to this clonotype: The germline gene is not matched at one end of the junction; a read error may be the cause. V and J are TRBV4-2 and TRBJ2-3; D unresolved. The CDR3 covers 13 residues. Germline V gives CDR1 LGHNA, CDR2 YNFKEQ. The CDR3 spells CTSSQDMGAAQYF. The CDR3 nucleotides read TGTACCAGCAGCCAAGATATGGGCGCCGCGCAGTATTTT.